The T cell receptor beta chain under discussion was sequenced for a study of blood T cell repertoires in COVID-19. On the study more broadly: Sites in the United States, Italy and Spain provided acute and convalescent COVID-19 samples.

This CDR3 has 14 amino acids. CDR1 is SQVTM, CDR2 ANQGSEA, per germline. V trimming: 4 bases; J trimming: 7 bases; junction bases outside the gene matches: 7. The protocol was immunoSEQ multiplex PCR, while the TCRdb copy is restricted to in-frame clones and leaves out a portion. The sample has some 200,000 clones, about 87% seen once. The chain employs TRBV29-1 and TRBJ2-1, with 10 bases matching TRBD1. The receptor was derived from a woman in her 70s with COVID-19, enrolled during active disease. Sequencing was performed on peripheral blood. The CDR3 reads CSVVRQGAGNEQFF. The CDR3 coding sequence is TGCAGCGTTGTAAGACAGGGGGCGGGGAATGAGCAGTTCTTC.